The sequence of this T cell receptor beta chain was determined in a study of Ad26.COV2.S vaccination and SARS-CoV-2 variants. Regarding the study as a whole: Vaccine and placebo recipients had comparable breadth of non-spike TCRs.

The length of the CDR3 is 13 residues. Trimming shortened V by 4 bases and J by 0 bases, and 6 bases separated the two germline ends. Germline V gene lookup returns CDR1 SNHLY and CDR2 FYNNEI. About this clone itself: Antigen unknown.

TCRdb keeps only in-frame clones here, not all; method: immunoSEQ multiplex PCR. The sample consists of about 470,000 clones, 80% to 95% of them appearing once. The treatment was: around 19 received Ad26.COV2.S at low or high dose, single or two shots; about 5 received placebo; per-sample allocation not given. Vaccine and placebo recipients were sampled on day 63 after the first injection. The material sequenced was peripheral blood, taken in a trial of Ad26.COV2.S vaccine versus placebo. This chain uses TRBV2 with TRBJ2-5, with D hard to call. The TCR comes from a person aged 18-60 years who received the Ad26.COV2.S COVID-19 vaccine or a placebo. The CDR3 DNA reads TGTGCCAGCAGTGTAGGACACCAAGAGACCCAGTACTTC. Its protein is CASSVGHQETQYF.